These 28 T cell receptor beta chains share one sample of origin, sequenced in a study of blood T cell repertoires in COVID-19. Sequencing used immunoSEQ multiplex PCR; TCRdb keeps in-frame clones, though not all of them. The sample holds roughly 150,000 clones, about four fifths seen once. Sequenced: peripheral blood. The receptors were gathered from an elderly woman with acute or convalescent COVID-19.

J is TRBJ2-7 and V is TRBV11-2, with TRBD1 matching over 9 bases. Losses at the gene ends were 5 bases for V and 3 bases for J; bases not matched to a gene: 8. CDR1 and CDR2 from the germline V gene are SGHAT and FQNNGV. CDR3 length: 15 amino acids. The CDR3: CASSPLRTGVYEQYF. The DNA for the CDR3 is TGTGCCAGCAGCCCCCTAAGGACAGGGGTCTACGAGCAGTACTTC.

The CDR3 region has the DNA TGTGCCAGCAGCATGGACAGACTTAATGAAAAACTGTTTTTT. Protein product: CASSMDRLNEKLFF. The chain joins TRBV7-6 to TRBJ1-4; tentatively, D is TRBD1 (6 bases). Germline V lookup: CDR1 SGHVS, CDR2 FNYEAQ. V gave up 5 bases and J gave up 4 bases, with 11 bases separating them. This CDR3 contains 14 residues.

This clone was detected once. The genes are TRBV30 and TRBJ1-1, with 9 bases fitting TRBD1. The CDR3 totals 13 residues. V was clipped by 3 bases and J by 9 bases; unmatched bases: 8. Looked up from germline, CDR1 is GTSNPN and CDR2 is SVGIG (reference sequence). In DNA, the CDR3 is TGTGCCTGGAGCGCCGGACAGGGGACTAAAGCTTTCTTT. It is translated as CAWSAGQGTKAFF.

The rearrangement links TRBV15 to TRBJ2-6, with D tentatively TRBD2 (5 bases). The germline gives CDR1 LNHNV, CDR2 YYDKDF (reference sequence). V was clipped by 0 bases and J by 1 base, with 7 bases between them. There are 16 residues in the CDR3. CDR3 nucleotides: TGTGCCACCAGCAGAGATCGGGAATCTGGGGCCAACGTCCTGACTTTC. It is translated as CATSRDRESGANVLTF.

This chain uses TRBV2 with TRBJ2-7, with TRBD1 matching 11 bases. Germline V gene sequence: CDR1 SNHLY, CDR2 FYNNEI. This CDR3 has 15 residues. V lost 7 bases and J lost 7; bases outside the gene matches: 12. CDR3 bases: TGTGCCAGCACTCGAAATAGGGGACAGGGGGGTGAGCAGTACTTC. As protein: CASTRNRGQGGEQYF.

The chain carries TRBV19 and TRBJ1-4; D is perhaps TRBD1 (6 bases). Germline CDR1 LNHDA, CDR2 SQIVND (reference sequence). V was clipped by 9 bases and J by 5 bases, with 25 bases between them. This CDR3 is 17 amino acids long. The DNA of the CDR3 is TGTGCCAGCAAAGATCCCCTACGGACAGTTTCCAATGAAAAACTGTTTTTT. The encoded protein is CASKDPLRTVSNEKLFF.

V is TRBV7-8 and J is TRBJ2-2; 9 bases match TRBD2. Germline CDR1 SGHVS, CDR2 FQNEAQ. Trimming took 1 base from V and 5 from J; bases not matched to a gene: 8. The CDR3 extends over 17 amino acids. This CDR3 reads CASSLGIAGVGTGELFF. The CDR3 region has the DNA TGTGCCAGCAGCTTAGGGATAGCGGGAGTAGGGACCGGGGAGCTGTTTTTT.

The chain recombines TRBV6-5 with TRBJ1-5; D possibly corresponds to TRBD1 (6 bases). The V and J ends lost 8 bases and 5 bases respectively, with 13 bases between them. Germline V gives CDR1 MNHEY, CDR2 SVGAGI. The CDR3 spans 13 residues. The CDR3 DNA sequence: TGTGCCAGCTCGGGGACACCTGATCAGCCCCAGCATTTT. Encoded protein: CASSGTPDQPQHF.

This clone was recorded a few times. The CDR3 loop reads CASSFAASPEAFF. In nucleotides, the CDR3 is TGTGCCAGCAGCTTCGCGGCAAGCCCTGAAGCTTTCTTT. The rearrangement links TRBV7-2 to TRBJ1-1; no definite D call. Trimming shortened V by 3 bases and J by 6 bases, and 11 bases separated the two germline ends. The germline V gene has CDR1 SGHTA and CDR2 FQGNSA. The length of the CDR3 is 13 residues.

The chain joins TRBV30 to TRBJ1-6, with 10 bases lining up with TRBD1. Germline lookup yields CDR1 GTSNPN and CDR2 SVGIG (reference sequence). CDR3 size: 14 residues. Losses at the gene ends were 1 base for V and 6 bases for J; bases not matched to a gene: 0. CDR3 amino acids: CAWSGDRGNSPLHF. CDR3 nucleotide sequence: TGTGCCTGGAGTGGGGACAGGGGTAATTCACCCCTCCACTTT.

V and J are TRBV4-1 and TRBJ2-3; D gene unclear. Trimming removed 1 base from V and 3 bases from J, with 8 bases in between. The CDR3 sequence is 14 residues long. Germline values: CDR1 MGHRA, CDR2 YSYEKL. The CDR3: CASSQVHSTDTQYF. In DNA form, the CDR3 reads TGCGCCAGCAGCCAAGTTCACTCAACAGATACGCAGTATTTT.

V usage is TRBV10-3 and J usage is TRBJ2-1; 8 bases map to TRBD2. Germline V CDR1 and CDR2: ENHRY, SYGVKD. V was pared by 0 bases and J by 0 bases, with 4 bases of the junction left unmatched. The CDR3 has 17 residues. DNA for the CDR3: TGTGCCATCAGTGAGTCCCTAGCGGGCAGCTCCTACAATGAGCAGTTCTTC. The encoded protein is CAISESLAGSSYNEQFF.

The chain uses TRBV15 and TRBJ1-1, with D possibly being TRBD1 (5 bases). CDR3 length: 16 residues. From germline, CDR1 is LNHNV and CDR2 YYDKDF (reference sequence). Trimming removed 0 bases at V and 1 base at J, with 12 bases between. The CDR3 sequence: CATSRDLGATNTEAFF. In DNA, the CDR3 is TGTGCCACCAGCAGAGATCTAGGGGCGACGAACACTGAAGCTTTCTTT.

The rearrangement links TRBV5-4 to TRBJ2-7; 8 bases agree with TRBD1. CDR1 and CDR2 from the germline V gene are SGHNT and YYREEE (reference sequence). The length of the CDR3 is 16 residues. Trimming at V came to 4 bases and at J to 6 bases, leaving 15 bases not matched to a gene. The DNA for the CDR3 is TGTGCCAGCAGCCCCTATTTCGGACAGGGCTCGGGCGAGCAGTACTTC. It codes for CASSPYFGQGSGEQYF.

V and J are TRBV24-1 and TRBJ1-2; tentative D call: TRBD1 (5 bases). The CDR3 runs to 17 residues. The V and J ends lost 0 bases and 6 bases respectively, with 19 bases between them. CDR1 KGHDR and CDR2 SFDVKD come from the germline V gene. The CDR3 region has the DNA TGTGCCACCAGTGATTTGCAAGGGGCCACCAAGGTTGATGGCTACACCTTC. Translating gives CATSDLQGATKVDGYTF.

CDR3 DNA sequence: TGTGCCAGCAGCCTACGGGACATTGGAAATTCACCCCTCCACTTT. It codes for CASSLRDIGNSPLHF. The V gene is TRBV5-4, the J gene TRBJ1-6; the D gene is possibly TRBD1 (6 bases). Germline CDR1 is SGHNT and CDR2 is YYREEE (reference sequence). The CDR3 is 15 amino acids. Trimming shortened V by 4 bases and J by 7 bases, and 15 bases separated the two germline ends.

The chain recombines TRBV28 with TRBJ2-5; 9 nucleotides agree with TRBD1. Germline V gene sequence: CDR1 MDHEN, CDR2 SYDVKM. V dropped 1 base and J dropped 4; count of bases not matched to a gene: 7. The length of the CDR3 is 16 residues. CDR3 in DNA: TGTGCCAGCAGTTTATCTGACAGGGGGAAGGTAGAGACCCAGTACTTC. It is translated as CASSLSDRGKVETQYF.

The chain has TRBV5-1 and TRBJ2-1; the D gene is possibly TRBD2 (5 bases). Germline V CDR1 and CDR2: SGHRS, YFSETQ. V was shortened by 4 bases and J by 10 bases, with 9 bases between the two germline ends. CDR3 length: 11 residues. CDR3 loop: CASSARGEQFF. The CDR3 DNA sequence: TGCGCCAGCAGCGCTCGGGGAGAGCAGTTCTTC.

The chain has TRBV9 and TRBJ2-7, with a weak D call TRBD2 (6 bases). With 1 base removed from V and 3 bases from J, the gap between germline ends came to 11 bases. The CDR3 runs to 14 residues. CDR1 is SGDLS and CDR2 is YYNGEE in the germline V gene. CDR3 coding DNA: TGTGCCAGCAGCGTAACCGGGACTGACTACGAGCAGTACTTC. This encodes CASSVTGTDYEQYF.

This sequence joins TRBV5-6 and TRBJ2-7; 7 nucleotides agree with TRBD1. V shed 2 bases, J shed 9 bases, and the junction held 8 bases outside the gene matches. The CDR3 runs 13 residues. CDR1 is SGHDT and CDR2 is YYEEEE in the germline V gene. The CDR3 coding sequence is TGTGCCAGCAGCTTACTGCGACAGGGTGGGCAGTACTTC. This sequence encodes CASSLLRQGGQYF.

Concerning this clone itself: Germline and junction disagree at one end, which may indicate a read error. V usage is TRBV3-1 (or the pseudogene TRBV3-2) and J usage is TRBJ2-3; 7 bases map to TRBD1. Germline assignment: CDR1 LGHDT and CDR2 YNNKEL (reference sequence). The CDR3 is made up of 15 amino acids. The chain's CDR3 is CASSKDRVGTDTQYF. The CDR3 nucleotides are TGTGCCAGCAGCAAAGACAGGGTGGGCACAGATACGCAGTATTTT.

In DNA, the CDR3 is TGTGCCAGCAGAAGACCTAGCGGGGCTTTAGGGGAGCTGTTTTTT. Its protein product is CASRRPSGALGELFF. V is TRBV7-2 and J is TRBJ2-2; 9 nucleotides match TRBD2. The CDR3 sequence is 15 residues long. Looked up from germline, CDR1 is SGHTA and CDR2 is FQGNSA. V shed 6 bases and J 8 bases; nucleotides not matched to a gene: 10.

V usage is TRBV6-6 and J usage is TRBJ2-2, with 10 bases that match TRBD1. The CDR3 covers 14 residues. V shed 4 bases, J shed 6 bases, and the junction held 2 bases outside the gene matches. In germline, CDR1 is MNHNY, CDR2 SVGAGI (reference sequence). The CDR3 reads CASSWTGGAGELFF. CDR3 nucleotides: TGTGCCAGCAGTTGGACAGGGGGGGCCGGGGAGCTGTTTTTT.

This rearrangement joins TRBV28 to TRBJ1-5, with a tentative D call TRBD1 (5 bases). Germline CDR1 MDHEN, CDR2 SYDVKM. The CDR3 has 16 residues. The V gene lost 0 bases and the J gene lost 4 bases, with 13 bases spanning the gap. CDR3 bases: TGTGCCAGCAGTTTATGGCAGGGCTCTAAAAATCAGCCCCAGCATTTT. Amino acid sequence: CASSLWQGSKNQPQHF.

The CDR3 here is CASSESLTYEQYF. The CDR3 DNA reads TGCGCCAGCAGCGAAAGCCTCACCTACGAGCAGTACTTC. The chain uses TRBV10-1 and TRBJ2-7, with D hard to call. Per germline, CDR1 WNHNN and CDR2 SYGVQD (reference sequence). Trimming took off 6 bases at V and 2 bases at J, with 11 bases between the two ends. The length of the CDR3 is 13 residues.

Comments on this clone: Other DNA sequences in this specimen translate into the identical CDR3. This chain joins TRBV19 and TRBJ2-2, with 7 bases lining up with TRBD1. Germline V gene data show CDR1 as LNHDA and CDR2 as SQIVND (reference sequence). CDR3 size: 14 residues. V gave up 5 bases and J gave up 1 base; unmatched junction bases: 1. The CDR3 here is CASSRQGNTGELFF. The CDR3 DNA is TGTGCCAGTAGTCGACAGGGGAACACCGGGGAGCTGTTTTTT. The variable domain in full, with the rest retrieved from reference TRBV19 and TRBJ2-2, is DGGITQSPKYLFRKEGQNVTLSCEQNLNHDAMYWYRQDPGQGLRLIYYSQIVNDFQKGDIAEGYSVSREKKESFPLTVTSAQKNPTAFYLCASSRQGNTGELFFGEGSRLTVL.

The chain links TRBV27 to TRBJ2-3, with 15 bases that match TRBD2. Per the germline V gene, CDR1 is MNHEY and CDR2 is SMNVEV (reference sequence). This CDR3 has 18 residues. J lost 0 bases, V lost 5 bases, and 6 bases had no gene match. For the CDR3, the DNA is TGTGCCAGCAGTCCCGGGACTAGCGGGAGGCCCAGCACAGATACGCAGTATTTT. Translation gives CASSPGTSGRPSTDTQYF.

The chain links TRBV14 to TRBJ2-1, with D possibly being TRBD1 (6 bases). The V end lost 1 base, the J end lost 9 bases, and 10 bases lay between the germline ends. The germline V gene encodes CDR1 SGHDN and CDR2 FVKESK. The CDR3 consists of 13 residues. The CDR3 protein is CASSQAGTSEQFF. The CDR3 region has the DNA TGTGCCAGCAGCCAAGCCGGGACAAGTGAGCAGTTCTTC.